Detailed here is one T cell receptor (beta chain). Here immunoSEQ multiplex PCR was the method, and the copy in TCRdb shows in-frame clones only, minus some. The sample shows some 110,000 clones, 75% to 95% of them seen only once. This record comes from a study of PD-L1 blockade in urothelial cancer. For the study at large: Each participant's history included 0 to 3 prior chemotherapy regimens.

The time point: peripheral blood 6 weeks after treatment start. Per the germline V gene, CDR1 is SQVTM and CDR2 is ANQGSEA. The CDR3 sequence is 15 residues long. With V trimmed by 5 bases and J by 6 bases, 10 bases remained unmatched. The V and J genes are TRBV29-1 and TRBJ1-2; 12 bases align to TRBD1. This clonotype originated in a man in his 60s with urothelial cancer. The specimen was PBMCs, collected around atezolizumab (anti-PD-L1) treatment. The CDR3 region is CSVTTPGQGANGYTF. As DNA, the CDR3 is TGCAGCGTTACGACGCCGGGACAGGGGGCAAATGGCTACACCTTC.